This T cell receptor (beta chain) was sequenced for a study of T cell changes during pregnancy in multiple sclerosis. Sequenced by immunoSEQ multiplex PCR; TCRdb stores in-frame clones only, minus some. The sample has 50,000 or so clones, over 80% seen once; the top ten hold about 0.6%. Trimming removed 4 bases from V and 5 bases from J; junction bases left unmatched: 3. Germline V gives CDR1 SQVTM, CDR2 ANQGSEA. The CDR3 contains 13 residues. The clonotype originates from a female donor with multiple sclerosis, enrolled in a pregnancy study. This material consisted of CD4+ T cells from peripheral blood mononuclear cells, taken after pregnancy. The chain combines TRBV29-1 with TRBJ2-2; 8 nucleotides align to TRBD2. The CDR3 sequence: CSVGSSGTGELFF. In DNA, the CDR3 is TGCAGCGTTGGGTCTAGCGGGACCGGGGAGCTGTTTTTT.